The 18 T cell receptor beta chains presented below share a single source sample, sequenced in a study of Tregs in tolerant kidney transplant recipients. Sequenced by immunoSEQ multiplex PCR; TCRdb stores in-frame clones only, minus some. The profile covers 110,000 or so clones, with 90% appearing a single time and nearly 0.35% taken by the ten largest. Material: CD4+ T cells from blood, obtained before the transplant. The source is a human donor who received a combined kidney and bone marrow transplant.

The V call is TRBV9, the J call TRBJ2-3; 9 bases align to TRBD2. Germline V gene data show CDR1 as SGDLS and CDR2 as YYNGEE. The J segment lost 6 bases and the V segment lost 3 bases, leaving 5 bases of the junction unmatched. The CDR3 runs to 14 residues. CDR3 in DNA: TGTGCCAGCAGCGGGGGGACTAGCCTTGATACGCAGTATTTT. Amino acid sequence: CASSGGTSLDTQYF.

V is TRBV2 and J is TRBJ2-2; no reliable D call. This CDR3 is 13 amino acids long. V was cut by 6 bases and J by 1 base, with 6 bases left in between. Germline CDR1 and CDR2: SNHLY and FYNNEI. The CDR3 reads CASRSENTGELFF. In DNA form, the CDR3 reads TGTGCCAGCAGATCAGAGAACACCGGGGAGCTGTTTTTT.

The genes are TRBV18 and TRBJ2-7; D is possibly TRBD1 (6 bases). Germline CDR1 KGHSH, CDR2 LQKENI. The CDR3 sequence is 15 residues long. The V gene lost 0 bases and the J gene lost 4 bases, with 13 bases spanning the gap. This CDR3 reads CASSPPIQGRYEQYF. CDR3 coding DNA: TGTGCCAGCTCACCACCGATCCAGGGGCGGTACGAGCAGTACTTC.

The CDR3 spells CASSSTGVPPYEQYF. The CDR3 coding sequence is TGTGCCAGCAGCTCCACAGGGGTACCTCCCTACGAGCAGTACTTC. The rearrangement links TRBV5-4 to TRBJ2-7; 7 nucleotides line up with TRBD1. There are 15 residues in the CDR3. Germline V gene sequence: CDR1 SGHNT, CDR2 YYREEE (reference sequence). With 3 bases clipped from V and 2 bases from J, the junction kept 8 bases outside the gene matches.

There are a few counts of this clone. The gene calls are TRBV28 and TRBJ2-7, with TRBD2 identical over 8 bases. Germline CDR1 MDHEN, CDR2 SYDVKM. V trimming: 3 bases; J trimming: 1 base; junction bases outside the gene matches: 8. The CDR3 is 16 amino acids. The CDR3 region has the DNA TGTGCCAGCAGTTTTTCATTAGCGGGACTGTCCTACGAGCAGTACTTC. This translates into CASSFSLAGLSYEQYF. Combining the CDR3 with reference TRBV28 and TRBJ2-7 gives the whole variable domain DVKVTQSSRYLVKRTGEKVFLECVQDMDHENMFWYRQDPGLGLRLIYFSYDVKMKEKGDIPEGYSVSREKKERFSLILESASTNQTSMYLCASSFSLAGLSYEQYFGPGTRLTVT.

The chain recombines TRBV18 with TRBJ1-3; possibly TRBD1 for D (6 bases). CDR3 length: 15 amino acids. V was cut by 3 bases and J by 7 bases, with 16 bases left in between. Germline CDR1 and CDR2: KGHSH and LQKENI. The CDR3 spells CASSPARGLRNTIYF. Here the CDR3 DNA reads TGTGCCAGCTCACCGGCCAGGGGCCTGCGGAACACCATATATTTT. The complete variable domain, with remaining parts taken from reference TRBV18 and TRBJ1-3, reads NAGVMQNPRHLVRRRGQEARLRCSPMKGHSHVYWYRQLPEEGLKFMVYLQKENIIDESGMPKERFSAEFPKEGPSILRIQQVVRGDSAAYFCASSPARGLRNTIYFGEGSWLTVV.

This clone was recorded once. The chain is built from TRBV28 and TRBJ1-2; 10 bases fit TRBD1. The CDR3 sequence is 15 residues long. V was clipped by 1 base and J by 7 bases; unmatched bases: 6. Germline V gives CDR1 MDHEN, CDR2 SYDVKM. The CDR3 DNA reads as TGTGCCAGCAGTTTATCGGGACAGGGGTATGGTGGCTACACCTTC. Residues: CASSLSGQGYGGYTF.

V gene TRBV5-1 combines with J gene TRBJ2-3, with TRBD2 identical over 8 bases. J gave up 4 bases and V 1 base, and 2 bases lay outside the gene matches. The CDR3 is 14 residues long. CDR1 and CDR2 (germline): SGHRS, YFSETQ. This CDR3 is CASSLSTSADTQYF. The CDR3 DNA is TGCGCCAGCAGCTTGTCGACTAGCGCAGATACGCAGTATTTT.

V usage is TRBV5-1 and J usage is TRBJ2-7; D may be TRBD2 (6 bases). V shed 4 bases and J shed 5 bases, with 10 bases lying between them. This CDR3 region has 12 residues. The germline V gene encodes CDR1 SGHRS and CDR2 YFSETQ. CDR3 amino acids: CASSRGSHEQYF. CDR3 in DNA: TGCGCCAGCAGCCGGGGGTCCCACGAGCAGTACTTC.

This chain connects TRBV19 to TRBJ2-7; weak D call: TRBD2 (5 bases). Per the germline V gene, CDR1 is LNHDA and CDR2 is SQIVND (reference sequence). The ends were cut back, 5 bases at V and 3 bases at J, with 17 bases in the middle. This CDR3 contains 15 residues. DNA for the CDR3: TGTGCCAGTAGTCCCGGGATGGGAATTATCTACGAGCAGTACTTC. Translation gives CASSPGMGIIYEQYF.

V usage is TRBV30 and J usage is TRBJ2-2; 8 bases map to TRBD1. J was trimmed by 6 bases and V by 3 bases; bases with no gene match: 3. Germline CDR1 and CDR2: GTSNPN and SVGIG (reference sequence). This CDR3 has 13 amino acids. CDR3 DNA: TGTGCCTGGAGCCAGGGGGCGGCCGGGGAGCTGTTTTTT. It codes for CAWSQGAAGELFF.

This clone was seen once. The chain joins TRBV25-1 to TRBJ1-4; 7 nucleotides line up with TRBD1. CDR1 is MGHDK and CDR2 is SYGVNS in the germline V gene. The V and J ends lost 3 bases and 6 bases, in that order; junction bases with no gene match: 7. The CDR3 has 15 residues. The DNA of the CDR3 is TGTGCCAGCAGTGAGCCTGACAGGGACGATGAAAAACTGTTTTTT. This codes for CASSEPDRDDEKLFF.

The rearrangement links TRBV28 to TRBJ1-4; the D gene is possibly TRBD1 (5 bases). V was cut by 10 bases and J by 3 bases, with 15 bases left in between. The germline gives CDR1 MDHEN, CDR2 SYDVKM. The CDR3 is made up of 14 amino acids. CDR3 region: CATAFGGSNEKLFF. The CDR3 DNA sequence: TGTGCCACTGCCTTCGGGGGGTCTAATGAAAAACTGTTTTTT.

The gene calls are TRBV19 and TRBJ1-3, with unresolved D. V lost 0 bases and J lost 0, with 15 bases in between. The CDR3 has 18 residues. Germline V lookup: CDR1 LNHDA, CDR2 SQIVND (reference sequence). DNA for the CDR3: TGTGCCAGTAGTATAGAAGCGTCGTCAAGCCACTCTGGAAACACCATATATTTT. This sequence encodes CASSIEASSSHSGNTIYF.

Written as DNA, the CDR3 is TGTGCCAGTATGGCCAGGACAGTTAGCAATGGCTACACCTTC. This translates into CASMARTVSNGYTF. This chain connects TRBV19 to TRBJ1-2; a possible D gene is TRBD1 (6 bases). Germline V gene lookup returns CDR1 LNHDA and CDR2 SQIVND (reference sequence). Between the trimmed V and J ends, which lost 7 bases and 6 bases, there was a span of 18 bases. The CDR3 is made up of 14 amino acids.

This clone was seen a handful of times. V gene TRBV30 combines with J gene TRBJ1-2; 10 bases fit TRBD1. Losses at the gene ends were 3 bases for V and 8 bases for J; bases not matched to a gene: 6. CDR1 and CDR2 from the germline V gene are GTSNPN and SVGIG (reference sequence). The CDR3 totals 13 residues. This CDR3 reads CAWRDRGDQGYTF. The DNA for the CDR3 is TGTGCCTGGAGGGACAGGGGGGACCAAGGCTACACCTTC.

The chain carries TRBV18 and TRBJ2-1, with 8 bases aligning to TRBD1. CDR1 is KGHSH, CDR2 LQKENI, per germline. The CDR3 totals 15 residues. Losses at the gene ends were 3 bases for V and 6 bases for J; bases not matched to a gene: 7. DNA of the CDR3: TGTGCCAGCTCACCTCTTGGACAGGGCGGCAATGAGCAGTTCTTC. Translated: CASSPLGQGGNEQFF. The full variable domain, with the rest looked up from reference TRBV18 and TRBJ2-1, is NAGVMQNPRHLVRRRGQEARLRCSPMKGHSHVYWYRQLPEEGLKFMVYLQKENIIDESGMPKERFSAEFPKEGPSILRIQQVVRGDSAAYFCASSPLGQGGNEQFFGPGTRLTVL.

V and J are TRBV5-4 and TRBJ1-4; no firm D call. From germline, CDR1 is SGHNT and CDR2 YYREEE (reference sequence). The CDR3 spans 15 residues. The ends were cut back, 4 bases at V and 4 bases at J, with 14 bases in the middle. CDR3 DNA sequence: TGTGCCAGCAGCCTTGGCGGGGTGGGTAATGAAAAACTGTTTTTT. The encoded protein is CASSLGGVGNEKLFF.